The 30 T cell receptor beta chains presented below share a single source sample, sequenced in a study of blood T cell repertoires in COVID-19. Clones were sequenced by immunoSEQ multiplex PCR, and TCRdb holds only the in-frame ones, with some missing. The sample includes 150,000 or so clones, 90% to 95% of them seen just once. The specimen sequenced was peripheral blood. These receptors were obtained from a woman aged 45-60 years with acute or convalescent COVID-19.

The chain joins TRBV5-1 to TRBJ1-1; D gene ambiguous. The CDR3 sequence is 15 residues long. Germline values: CDR1 SGHRS, CDR2 YFSETQ. V shed 2 bases and J shed 0 bases, with 11 bases lying between them. The CDR3 sequence: CASSFVPSMNTEAFF. In DNA, the CDR3 is TGCGCCAGCAGCTTCGTACCGAGCATGAACACTGAAGCTTTCTTT.

The chain employs TRBV9 and TRBJ2-2; 9 bases are shared with TRBD2. After removal of 4 bases from V and 9 bases from J, the junction contained 10 bases not matched to a gene. This CDR3 has 15 amino acids. Germline V gene sequence: CDR1 SGDLS, CDR2 YYNGEE. The CDR3 spells CASSPHSGGGRELFF. CDR3 in DNA: TGTGCCAGCAGCCCTCATAGCGGGGGCGGGAGGGAGCTGTTTTTT.

The V and J genes are TRBV10-3 and TRBJ1-2; D is uncertain. V lost 6 bases and J 5 bases, leaving 16 bases between the germline ends. Looked up from germline, CDR1 is ENHRY and CDR2 is SYGVKD. This CDR3 contains 14 residues. The CDR3, as DNA: TGTGCCATCAGGGAGACGACTCTCGGGTATGGCTACACCTTC. This sequence encodes CAIRETTLGYGYTF.

This sequence joins TRBV30 and TRBJ2-5, with D perhaps TRBD1 (5 bases). The V end was cut by 2 bases, the J end by 2 bases, with 12 bases between. Germline assignment: CDR1 GTSNPN and CDR2 SVGIG (reference sequence). The CDR3 totals 14 residues. The CDR3 loop is CAWSLDTRQETQYF. In DNA, the CDR3 is TGTGCCTGGAGTCTGGACACCAGACAAGAGACCCAGTACTTC.

V usage is TRBV28 and J usage is TRBJ2-7; D might be TRBD1 (6 bases). CDR3 length equals 13 residues. V dropped 7 bases and J dropped 1 base, with 11 bases sitting between them. Germline CDR1 is MDHEN and CDR2 is SYDVKM. CDR3 region: CASTMTGSYEQYF. The CDR3 bases are TGTGCCAGCACGATGACAGGATCCTACGAGCAGTACTTC. Supplemented by reference TRBV28 and TRBJ2-7, the full variable domain reads DVKVTQSSRYLVKRTGEKVFLECVQDMDHENMFWYRQDPGLGLRLIYFSYDVKMKEKGDIPEGYSVSREKKERFSLILESASTNQTSMYLCASTMTGSYEQYFGPGTRLTVT.

The rearrangement joins TRBV2 to TRBJ1-4; D unclear. The CDR3 is 15 amino acids. Trimming left V 2 bases short and J 5 bases short, with 12 bases between. Germline V gene sequence: CDR1 SNHLY, CDR2 FYNNEI. CDR3: CASSERGESNEKLFF. The CDR3 DNA is TGTGCCAGCAGTGAAAGAGGAGAATCAAATGAAAAACTGTTTTTT.

The table lists this clone with a few counts. The rearrangement links TRBV11-3 to TRBJ2-5; possible D gene TRBD2, 6 bases. V lost 2 bases to trimming and J lost 7 bases, with 11 bases between them. Germline values: CDR1 SGHNT, CDR2 YENEEA. CDR3 length: 13 amino acids. In DNA form, the CDR3 reads TGTGCCAGCAGCTTATCGGGAGCAATGACCCAGTACTTC. This sequence encodes CASSLSGAMTQYF.

The gene calls are TRBV6-2 or TRBV6-3 and TRBJ2-1; 10 bases line up with TRBD1. CDR3 size: 16 residues. With V trimmed by 6 bases and J by 5 bases, 10 bases remained unmatched. Per the germline V gene, CDR1 is MNHEY and CDR2 is SVGEGT. The CDR3 bases are TGTGCCAGCAGCGATCCGGACAGGGGGAATCACAATGAGCAGTTCTTC. Its translation is CASSDPDRGNHNEQFF.

The chain recombines TRBV7-2 with TRBJ2-1; 13 bases line up with TRBD2. Germline CDR1 reads SGHTA; CDR2 reads FQGNSA. The CDR3 is 18 amino acids. With 2 bases clipped from V and 4 bases from J, the junction kept 8 bases outside the gene matches. This CDR3 reads CASSLPSKTSGRYNEQFF. As DNA, the CDR3 is TGTGCCAGCAGCTTACCGTCGAAGACTAGCGGGAGGTACAATGAGCAGTTCTTC.

The rearrangement links TRBV19 to TRBJ1-5; 9 bases map to TRBD1. CDR1 LNHDA and CDR2 SQIVND come from the germline V gene (reference sequence). The length of the CDR3 is 17 residues. V was pared by 3 bases and J by 4 bases, with 10 bases of the junction left unmatched. Written as DNA, the CDR3 is TGTGCCAGTAGTATTCCCCCGGTGACAGGGGGTAATCAGCCCCAGCATTTT. The encoded protein is CASSIPPVTGGNQPQHF.

This chain connects TRBV7-9 to TRBJ1-5; TRBD1 might be the D (5 bases). Per germline, CDR1 SEHNR and CDR2 FQNEAQ (reference sequence). V shed 0 bases and J shed 3 bases, with 12 bases lying between them. CDR3 length: 16 amino acids. The CDR3 loop is CASSLAHGGINQPQHF. CDR3 bases: TGTGCCAGCAGCTTAGCCCACGGGGGGATCAATCAGCCCCAGCATTTT.

The chain is built from TRBV19 and TRBJ1-4, with D uncertain. Trimming pared 6 bases from V and 4 bases from J, leaving 12 bases between. CDR1 and CDR2 from the germline V gene are LNHDA and SQIVND (reference sequence). CDR3 length: 14 residues. The CDR3 reads CASRGGSLNEKLFF. The CDR3 DNA reads as TGTGCCAGTAGAGGAGGGTCCCTTAATGAAAAACTGTTTTTT.

This chain uses TRBV6-2 or TRBV6-3 with TRBJ2-1, with D maybe TRBD2 (5 bases). The CDR3 sequence is 15 residues long. Trimming left V 5 bases short and J 0 bases short, with 11 bases between. The germline V gene has CDR1 MNHEY and CDR2 SVGEGT. Written as DNA, the CDR3 is TGTGCCAGCAGTCCCGACTATAGCTCCTACAATGAGCAGTTCTTC. This sequence encodes CASSPDYSSYNEQFF.

This rearrangement joins TRBV10-3 to TRBJ1-1, with 7 bases fitting TRBD1. The J segment lost 1 base and the V segment lost 6 bases, leaving 2 bases of the junction unmatched. The CDR3 totals 13 residues. CDR1 ENHRY and CDR2 SYGVKD come from the germline V gene. CDR3 nucleotides: TGTGCCATCAGAAGGGGGCAGAACACTGAAGCTTTCTTT. Protein: CAIRRGQNTEAFF.

This chain connects TRBV5-4 to TRBJ2-3; D might be TRBD1 (5 bases). The CDR3 is made up of 14 amino acids. Trimming cost V 0 bases and J 6 bases, with 11 bases left between them. Germline V gene sequence: CDR1 SGHNT, CDR2 YYREEE (reference sequence). The CDR3 sequence is CASSLAQGRDTQYF. The CDR3 nucleotides read TGTGCCAGCAGCTTGGCTCAGGGTAGGGATACGCAGTATTTT.

The chain recombines TRBV9 with TRBJ1-3; possibly TRBD1 for D (6 bases). V gave up 4 bases and J gave up 3 bases, with 14 bases separating them. CDR3 length equals 15 residues. Germline CDR1 reads SGDLS; CDR2 reads YYNGEE. The CDR3 region has the DNA TGTGCCAGCAGCACACAGGGTCATTATGGAAACACCATATATTTT. As protein: CASSTQGHYGNTIYF.

The J gene is TRBJ2-1, the V gene TRBV11-1; 13 bases line up with TRBD2. After removal of 5 bases from V and 4 bases from J, the junction contained 5 bases not matched to a gene. CDR3 size: 16 residues. Germline V gene lookup returns CDR1 SGHAT and CDR2 FQDESV (reference sequence). The CDR3 sequence is CASSAWGLAGYNEQFF. The CDR3 bases are TGTGCCAGCAGCGCCTGGGGACTAGCGGGGTACAATGAGCAGTTCTTC. Looking up the rest from reference TRBV11-1 and TRBJ2-1 gives the full variable domain: EAEVAQSPRYKITEKSQAVAFWCDPISGHATLYWYRQILGQGPELLVQFQDESVVDDSQLPKDRFSAERLKGVDSTLKIQPAELGDSAMYLCASSAWGLAGYNEQFFGPGTRLTVL.

This clone occurred once. The V and J genes are TRBV9 and TRBJ1-1, with D uncertain. The V and J ends lost 0 bases and 0 bases respectively, with 12 bases between them. CDR1 SGDLS and CDR2 YYNGEE come from the germline V gene. This CDR3 is built from 16 residues. CDR3 coding DNA: TGTGCCAGCAGCGTAGGGGCCCCGGTAATGAACACTGAAGCTTTCTTT. Encoded protein: CASSVGAPVMNTEAFF.

This clone was counted once. V is TRBV28 and J is TRBJ1-2, with D unresolved. V lost 6 bases, J lost 4 bases, and 12 bases lay in between. The CDR3 runs to 13 residues. The germline CDR1 and CDR2 sequences are MDHEN and SYDVKM. CDR3 nucleotide sequence: TGTGCCAGCAGACGCCCGGGAACCTATGGCTACACCTTC. Translating gives CASRRPGTYGYTF.

The V gene is TRBV20-1, the J gene TRBJ2-4; 13 bases align to TRBD2. The germline V gene encodes CDR1 DFQATT and CDR2 SNEGSKA (reference sequence). This CDR3 comprises 18 residues. Trimming at V came to 3 bases and at J to 0 bases, leaving 8 bases not matched to a gene. This chain's CDR3 is CSASEPGLAGLAKNIQYF. The DNA of the CDR3 is TGCAGTGCTAGTGAACCGGGACTAGCGGGATTAGCCAAAAACATTCAGTACTTC.

This chain links TRBV12-3 or TRBV12-4 with TRBJ1-1, with D unclear. The CDR3 runs 13 residues. V gave up 2 bases and J gave up 0 bases, with 4 bases separating them. The DNA of the CDR3 is TGTGCCAGCAGTTTAATAGTGAACACTGAAGCTTTCTTT. This encodes CASSLIVNTEAFF.

This clone occurred once. The genes are TRBV5-4 and TRBJ2-6, with D possibly TRBD1 on 6 matching bases. V lost 4 bases and J lost 2, with 10 bases in between. Germline lookup yields CDR1 SGHNT and CDR2 YYREEE (reference sequence). The CDR3 contains 15 residues. This CDR3 is CASSQQGPGANVLTF. CDR3 sequence (DNA): TGTGCCAGCAGCCAACAGGGTCCTGGGGCCAACGTCCTGACTTTC.

The chain is built from TRBV4-3 and TRBJ1-2; D unclear. V was trimmed by 0 bases and J by 0 bases, leaving 8 bases between them. The CDR3 spans 15 residues. Germline V CDR1 and CDR2: LGHNA, YSLEER. The CDR3 protein is CASSQEWRTNYGYTF. The CDR3 region has the DNA TGCGCCAGCAGCCAAGAATGGAGGACTAACTATGGCTACACCTTC.

The rearrangement uses TRBV18 and TRBJ2-7; 13 bases map to TRBD2. Germline CDR1 KGHSH, CDR2 LQKENI. This CDR3 contains 15 residues. Losses at the gene ends were 8 bases for V and 5 bases for J; bases not matched to a gene: 9. CDR3 sequence: CASPQGLAGVDEQYF. The CDR3 nucleotides are TGTGCCAGCCCTCAAGGACTAGCGGGAGTCGACGAGCAGTACTTC.

A note on this clone: Other DNA sequences in this specimen translate into the identical CDR3. V gene TRBV29-1 combines with J gene TRBJ1-5; 9 positions agree with TRBD1. Germline V gene sequence: CDR1 SQVTM, CDR2 ANQGSEA. Unmatched junction bases numbered 4, after V lost 4 bases and J lost 6 bases. There are 13 residues in the CDR3. In nucleotides, the CDR3 is TGCAGCGTTGGGACAGGGGTTGGTCAGCCCCAGCATTTT. This gives the protein CSVGTGVGQPQHF. The whole variable domain, filled in from reference TRBV29-1 and TRBJ1-5, reads SAVISQKPSRDICQRGTSLTIQCQVDSQVTMMFWYRQQPGQSLTLIATANQGSEATYESGFVIDKFPISRPNLTFSTLTVSNMSPEDSSIYLCSVGTGVGQPQHFGDGTRLSIL.

The chain uses TRBV11-3 and TRBJ2-1; 12 nucleotides match TRBD2. This CDR3 spans 14 amino acids. Germline lookup yields CDR1 SGHNT and CDR2 YENEEA. The J segment lost 8 bases and the V segment lost 5 bases, leaving 4 bases of the junction unmatched. The DNA of the CDR3 is TGTGCCAGCAGCCTGGGACTAGCGGGTGATGAGCAGTTCTTC. Amino acid sequence: CASSLGLAGDEQFF. Looking up the rest from reference TRBV11-3 and TRBJ2-1 gives the full variable domain: EAGVVQSPRYKIIEKKQPVAFWCNPISGHNTLYWYLQNLGQGPELLIRYENEEAVDDSQLPKDRFSAERLKGVDSTLKIQPAELGDSAVYLCASSLGLAGDEQFFGPGTRLTVL.

This chain joins TRBV7-9 and TRBJ1-5, with D perhaps TRBD1 (5 bases). The germline V gene has CDR1 SEHNR and CDR2 FQNEAQ (reference sequence). The V gene lost 3 bases and the J gene lost 4 bases, with 10 bases spanning the gap. The CDR3 runs to 14 residues. The CDR3 loop is CASSFGGRNQPQHF. The CDR3 DNA reads TGTGCCAGCAGCTTCGGGGGGAGGAATCAGCCCCAGCATTTT.

V usage is TRBV28 and J usage is TRBJ1-2; D is unclear. Germline V lookup: CDR1 MDHEN, CDR2 SYDVKM. The CDR3 consists of 12 residues. V lost 5 bases and J 11 bases, leaving 15 bases between the germline ends. Here the CDR3 reads CASSPPERHYTF. The CDR3 DNA sequence: TGTGCCAGCAGTCCACCTGAGAGGCATTACACCTTC.

The CDR3: CASSLAPGGYQPQHF. CDR3 DNA: TGTGCCAGCAGTTTAGCGCCAGGGGGCTATCAGCCCCAGCATTTT. The V gene is TRBV28, the J gene TRBJ1-5; 8 bases align to TRBD1. CDR1 MDHEN and CDR2 SYDVKM come from the germline V gene. The junction had 5 bases not matched to a gene; V was cut back by 2 bases and J by 5 bases. The CDR3 totals 15 residues. Based on the CDR3 plus reference TRBV28 and TRBJ1-5, the full variable domain is DVKVTQSSRYLVKRTGEKVFLECVQDMDHENMFWYRQDPGLGLRLIYFSYDVKMKEKGDIPEGYSVSREKKERFSLILESASTNQTSMYLCASSLAPGGYQPQHFGDGTRLSIL.

In this sample, this clone turned up once. V usage is TRBV9 and J usage is TRBJ2-7; D uncertain. CDR1 and CDR2 from the germline V gene are SGDLS and YYNGEE. The CDR3 is 15 residues long. Trimming pared 1 base from V and 3 bases from J, leaving 14 bases between. CDR3 bases: TGTGCCAGCAGCGTAAACGGTGGGCCTTTCTACGAGCAGTACTTC. This gives the protein CASSVNGGPFYEQYF. The whole variable domain, filled in from reference TRBV9 and TRBJ2-7, reads DSGVTQTPKHLITATGQRVTLRCSPRSGDLSVYWYQQSLDQGLQFLIQYYNGEERAKGNILERFSAQQFPDLHSELNLSSLELGDSALYFCASSVNGGPFYEQYFGPGTRLTVT.